This T cell receptor beta chain was found in a study of blood T cell repertoires in COVID-19. The CDR3 loop spans 17 amino acids. Germline lookup yields CDR1 PRHDT and CDR2 FYEKMQ (reference sequence). The trim removed 6 bases at V and 8 bases at J, leaving 14 bases unmatched. How the authors handled the data: How many nucleated cells were present was estimated from reference gene primer amplification. Sequencing used immunoSEQ multiplex PCR; TCRdb keeps in-frame clones, though not all of them. That table gives V, J and clone size, and the DNA gave D and trimming. The table has roughly 350,000 clones, 88% seen once.

Material for sequencing was peripheral blood. This clonotype originated in a woman aged 45-65 years with active or convalescent COVID-19. The V gene is TRBV13, the J gene TRBJ2-3, with 13 positions matching TRBD2. CDR3: CASRDRTSGGVRGTQYF. The CDR3 DNA follows: TGTGCCAGCAGGGACCGGACTAGCGGGGGCGTTCGGGGTACGCAGTATTTT.